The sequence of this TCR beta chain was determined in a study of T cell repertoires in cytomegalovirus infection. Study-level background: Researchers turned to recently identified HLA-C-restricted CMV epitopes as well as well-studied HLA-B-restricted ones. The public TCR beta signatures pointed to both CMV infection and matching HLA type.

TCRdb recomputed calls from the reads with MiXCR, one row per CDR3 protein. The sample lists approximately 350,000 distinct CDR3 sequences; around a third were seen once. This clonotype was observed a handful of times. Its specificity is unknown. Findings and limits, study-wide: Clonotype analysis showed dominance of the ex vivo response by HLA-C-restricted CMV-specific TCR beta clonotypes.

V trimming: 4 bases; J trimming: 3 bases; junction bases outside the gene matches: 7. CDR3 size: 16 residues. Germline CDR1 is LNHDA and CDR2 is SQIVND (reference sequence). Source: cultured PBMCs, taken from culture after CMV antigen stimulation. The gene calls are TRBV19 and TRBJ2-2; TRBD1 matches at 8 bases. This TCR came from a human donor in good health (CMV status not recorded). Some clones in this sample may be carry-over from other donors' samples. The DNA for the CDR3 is TGTGCCAGTAGTACCCCCGACAGGGGATACACCGGGGAGCTGTTTTTT. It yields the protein CASSTPDRGYTGELFF.